These 4 T cell receptor beta chains originate from one sample sequenced in a study of cytomegalovirus exposure and HLA in healthy donors. With 60 Vbeta and 13 Jbeta primers, the PCR was carried out. TCRdb's copy holds only in-frame clones and misses some; the assay was immunoSEQ multiplex PCR. The data hold about 210,000 clones, with about 88% observed a single time. Sequenced: PBMCs. These receptors all stem from a girl aged 2 to 10 in good health and CMV-seronegative.

The V and J genes are TRBV5-4 and TRBJ2-7; D is possibly TRBD2 (6 bases). This CDR3 comprises 14 residues. V lost 1 base to trimming and J lost 3 bases, with 11 bases between them. Germline lookup yields CDR1 SGHNT and CDR2 YYREEE (reference sequence). The DNA for the CDR3 is TGTGCCAGCAGCTTGCGTAGCGGAGGCTACGAGCAGTACTTC. Translating it yields CASSLRSGGYEQYF.

This chain joins TRBV5-6 and TRBJ2-4, with TRBD2 as a possible D gene (5 bases). Germline loops: CDR1 SGHDT, CDR2 YYEEEE. Trimming shortened V by 5 bases and J by 3 bases, and 15 bases separated the two germline ends. The length of the CDR3 is 15 residues. The CDR3 loop is CASRPSGSGKNIQYF. CDR3 coding DNA: TGTGCCAGCAGGCCCTCGGGGTCAGGCAAAAACATTCAGTACTTC.

V is TRBV10-1 and J is TRBJ2-5; D perhaps matches TRBD2 (6 bases). The germline V gene encodes CDR1 WNHNN and CDR2 SYGVQD (reference sequence). Deletions cut 8 bases from V and 0 bases from J, with 10 bases between. The CDR3 loop spans 13 amino acids. CDR3 loop: CASGGLYQETQYF. The CDR3, as DNA: TGCGCCAGCGGGGGACTGTACCAAGAGACCCAGTACTTC.

The chain has TRBV6-5 and TRBJ1-1; 9 bases are a match to TRBD1. CDR1 is MNHEY and CDR2 is SVGAGI in the germline V gene. Trimming took 6 bases from V and 6 from J; bases not matched to a gene: 2. The CDR3 consists of 12 residues. This chain's CDR3 is CASSRTGAEAFF. In DNA, the CDR3 is TGTGCCAGCAGCCGGACAGGGGCTGAAGCTTTCTTT.